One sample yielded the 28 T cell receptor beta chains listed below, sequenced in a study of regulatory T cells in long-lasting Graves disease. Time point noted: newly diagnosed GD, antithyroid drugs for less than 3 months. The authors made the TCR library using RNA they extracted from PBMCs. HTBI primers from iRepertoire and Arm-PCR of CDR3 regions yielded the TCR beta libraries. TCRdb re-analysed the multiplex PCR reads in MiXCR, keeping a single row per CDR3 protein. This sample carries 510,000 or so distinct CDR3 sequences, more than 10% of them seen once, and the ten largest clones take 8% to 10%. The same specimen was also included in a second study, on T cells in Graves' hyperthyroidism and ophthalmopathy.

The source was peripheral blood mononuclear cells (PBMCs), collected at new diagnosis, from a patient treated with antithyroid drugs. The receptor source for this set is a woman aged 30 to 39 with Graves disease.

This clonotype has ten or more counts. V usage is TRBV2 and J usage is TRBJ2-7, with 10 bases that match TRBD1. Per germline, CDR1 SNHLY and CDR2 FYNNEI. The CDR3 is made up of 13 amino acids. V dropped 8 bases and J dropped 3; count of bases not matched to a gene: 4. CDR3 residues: CASEGTGDYEQYF. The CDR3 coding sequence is TGTGCCAGCGAGGGGACAGGGGACTACGAGCAGTACTTC.

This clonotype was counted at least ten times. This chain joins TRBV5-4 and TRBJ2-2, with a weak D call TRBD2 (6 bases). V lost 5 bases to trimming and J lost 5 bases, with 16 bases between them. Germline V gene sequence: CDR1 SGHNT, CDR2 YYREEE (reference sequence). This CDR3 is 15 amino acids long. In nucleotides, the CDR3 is TGTGCCAGCAGTCCCGCCCTTGGGGGGACCGGGGAGCTGTTTTTT. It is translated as CASSPALGGTGELFF. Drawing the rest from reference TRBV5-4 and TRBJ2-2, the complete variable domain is ETGVTQSPTHLIKTRGQQVTLRCSSQSGHNTVSWYQQALGQGPQFIFQYYREEENGRGNFPPRFSGLQFPNYSSELNVNALELDDSALYLCASSPALGGTGELFFGEGSRLTVL.

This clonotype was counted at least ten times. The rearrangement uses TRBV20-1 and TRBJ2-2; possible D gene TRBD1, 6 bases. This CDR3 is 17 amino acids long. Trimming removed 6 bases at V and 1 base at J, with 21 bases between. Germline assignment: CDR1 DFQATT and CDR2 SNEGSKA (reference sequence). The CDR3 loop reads CSAASPMGARNTGELFF. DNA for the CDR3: TGCAGTGCCGCTAGCCCAATGGGGGCTAGGAACACCGGGGAGCTGTTTTTT.

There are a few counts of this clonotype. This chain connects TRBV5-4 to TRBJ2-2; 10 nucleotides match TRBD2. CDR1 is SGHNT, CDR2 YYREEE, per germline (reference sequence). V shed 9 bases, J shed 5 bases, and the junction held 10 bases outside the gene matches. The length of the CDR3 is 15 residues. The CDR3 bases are TGTGCCATCCAAGACAGGACTAGCGGTACCGGGGAGCTGTTTTTT. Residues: CAIQDRTSGTGELFF.

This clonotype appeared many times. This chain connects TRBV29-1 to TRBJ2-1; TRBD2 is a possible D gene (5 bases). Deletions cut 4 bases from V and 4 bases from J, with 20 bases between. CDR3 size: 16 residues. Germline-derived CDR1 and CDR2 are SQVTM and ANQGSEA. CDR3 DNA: TGCAGCGTTGTTCCCACTAGTGGGAATGCATACAATGAGCAGTTCTTC. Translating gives CSVVPTSGNAYNEQFF.

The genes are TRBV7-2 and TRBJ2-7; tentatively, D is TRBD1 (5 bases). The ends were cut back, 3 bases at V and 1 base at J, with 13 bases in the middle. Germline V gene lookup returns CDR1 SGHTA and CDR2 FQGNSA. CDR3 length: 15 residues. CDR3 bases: TGTGCCAGCAGCTTTTTGTACCAGGGATCCTACGAGCAGTACTTC. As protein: CASSFLYQGSYEQYF.

The CDR3 DNA is TGCAGTGCTGGGGGGCAGGAGGCGGTTAGTCAGCCCCAGCATTTT. This codes for CSAGGQEAVSQPQHF. J is TRBJ1-5 and V is TRBV20-1; possible D gene TRBD1, 6 bases. From germline, CDR1 is DFQATT and CDR2 SNEGSKA (reference sequence). The CDR3 contains 15 residues. Trimming cost V 5 bases and J 6 bases, with 20 bases left between them.

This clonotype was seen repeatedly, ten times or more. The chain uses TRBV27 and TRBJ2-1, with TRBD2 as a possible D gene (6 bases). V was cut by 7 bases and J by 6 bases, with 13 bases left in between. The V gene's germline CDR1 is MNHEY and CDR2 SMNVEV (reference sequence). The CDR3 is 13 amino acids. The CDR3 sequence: CASTFLGGNEQFF. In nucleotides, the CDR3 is TGTGCCAGCACCTTTCTGGGGGGCAATGAGCAGTTCTTC.

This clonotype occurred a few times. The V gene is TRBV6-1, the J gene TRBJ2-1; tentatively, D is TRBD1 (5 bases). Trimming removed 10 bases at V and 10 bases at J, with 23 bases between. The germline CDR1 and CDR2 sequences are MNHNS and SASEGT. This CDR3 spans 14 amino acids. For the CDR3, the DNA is TGTGCCACAACAACGGCGGCAGGGATCGGGGAGCAGTTCTTC. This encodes CATTTAAGIGEQFF.

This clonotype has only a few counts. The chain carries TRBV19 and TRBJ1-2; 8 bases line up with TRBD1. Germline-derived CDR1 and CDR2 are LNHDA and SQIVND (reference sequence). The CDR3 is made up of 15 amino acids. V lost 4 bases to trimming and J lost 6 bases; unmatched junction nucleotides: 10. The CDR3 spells CASSTRGTGLDGYTF. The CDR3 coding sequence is TGTGCCAGTAGTACCCGGGGGACAGGATTGGATGGCTACACCTTC.

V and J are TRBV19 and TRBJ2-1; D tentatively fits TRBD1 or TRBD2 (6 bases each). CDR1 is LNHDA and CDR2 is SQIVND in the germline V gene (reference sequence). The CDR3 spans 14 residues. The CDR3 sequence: CGSGGGEGVNEQFF. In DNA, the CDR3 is TGTGGGAGTGGAGGGGGAGAAGGGGTCAATGAGCAGTTCTTC.

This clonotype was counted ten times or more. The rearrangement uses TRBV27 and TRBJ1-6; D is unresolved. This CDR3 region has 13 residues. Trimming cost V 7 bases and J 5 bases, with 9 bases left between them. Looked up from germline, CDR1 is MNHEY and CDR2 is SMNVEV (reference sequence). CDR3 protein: CASKDADNSPLHF. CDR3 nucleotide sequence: TGTGCCAGCAAAGACGCCGATAATTCACCCCTCCACTTT.

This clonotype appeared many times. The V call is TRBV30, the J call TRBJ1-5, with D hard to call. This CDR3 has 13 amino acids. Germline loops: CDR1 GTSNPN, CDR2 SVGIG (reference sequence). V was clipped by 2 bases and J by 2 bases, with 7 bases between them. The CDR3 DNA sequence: TGTGCCTGGAGTCGGACCGGCAATCAGCCCCAGCATTTT. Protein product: CAWSRTGNQPQHF. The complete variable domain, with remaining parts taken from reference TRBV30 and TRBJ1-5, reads SQTIHQWPATLVQPVGSPLSLECTVEGTSNPNLYWYRQAAGRGLQLLFYSVGIGQISSEVPQNLSASRPQDRQFILSSKKLLLSDSGFYLCAWSRTGNQPQHFGDGTRLSIL.

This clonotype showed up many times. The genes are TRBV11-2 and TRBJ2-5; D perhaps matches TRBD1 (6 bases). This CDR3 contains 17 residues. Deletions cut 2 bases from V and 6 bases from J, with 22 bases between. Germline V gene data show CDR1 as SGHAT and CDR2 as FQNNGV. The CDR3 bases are TGTGCCAGCAGCTTAAGCCCGCTGATGAACAGGGCACAGACCCAGTACTTC. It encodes CASSLSPLMNRAQTQYF.

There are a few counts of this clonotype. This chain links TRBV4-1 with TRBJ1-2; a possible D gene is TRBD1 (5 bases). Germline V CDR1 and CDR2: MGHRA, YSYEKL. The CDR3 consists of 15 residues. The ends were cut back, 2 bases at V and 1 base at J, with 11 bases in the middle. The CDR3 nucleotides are TGCGCCAGCAGCCAACGGACCGGGGGTAACTATGGCTACACCTTC. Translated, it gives CASSQRTGGNYGYTF.

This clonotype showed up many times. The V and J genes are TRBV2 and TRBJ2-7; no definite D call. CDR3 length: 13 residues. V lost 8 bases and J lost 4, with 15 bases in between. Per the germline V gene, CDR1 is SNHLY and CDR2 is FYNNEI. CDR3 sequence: CASEERTLYEQYF. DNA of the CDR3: TGTGCCAGCGAGGAGAGGACCCTTTACGAGCAGTACTTC. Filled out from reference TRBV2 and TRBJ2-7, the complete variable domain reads EPEVTQTPSHQVTQMGQEVILRCVPISNHLYFYWYRQILGQKVEFLVSFYNNEISEKSEIFDDQFSVERPDGSNFTLKIRSTKLEDSAMYFCASEERTLYEQYFGPGTRLTVT.

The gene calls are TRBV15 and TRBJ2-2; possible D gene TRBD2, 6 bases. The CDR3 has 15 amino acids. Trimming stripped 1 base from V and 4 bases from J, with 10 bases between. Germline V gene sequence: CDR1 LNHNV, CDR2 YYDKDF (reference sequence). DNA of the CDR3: TGTGCCACCAGCAGAGTGTGGGGAGGCACCGGGGAGCTGTTTTTT. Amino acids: CATSRVWGGTGELFF.

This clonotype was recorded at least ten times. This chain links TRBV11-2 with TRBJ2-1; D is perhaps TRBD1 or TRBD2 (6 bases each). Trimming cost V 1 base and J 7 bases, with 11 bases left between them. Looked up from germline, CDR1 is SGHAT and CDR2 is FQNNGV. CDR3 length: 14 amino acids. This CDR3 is CASSLGAGTNEQFF. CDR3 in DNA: TGTGCCAGCAGCTTAGGGGCGGGGACAAATGAGCAGTTCTTC.

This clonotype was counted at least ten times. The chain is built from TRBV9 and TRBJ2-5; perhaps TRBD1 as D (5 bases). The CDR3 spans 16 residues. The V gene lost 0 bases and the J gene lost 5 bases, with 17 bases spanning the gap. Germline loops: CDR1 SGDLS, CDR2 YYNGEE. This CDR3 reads CASSVEGGGHWETQYF. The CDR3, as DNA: TGTGCCAGCAGCGTAGAAGGCGGCGGACACTGGGAGACCCAGTACTTC.

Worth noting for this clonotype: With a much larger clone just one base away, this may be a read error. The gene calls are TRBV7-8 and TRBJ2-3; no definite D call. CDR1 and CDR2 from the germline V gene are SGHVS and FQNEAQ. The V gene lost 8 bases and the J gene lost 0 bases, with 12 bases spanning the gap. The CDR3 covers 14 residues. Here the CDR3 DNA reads TGTGCCAGCGCCCTGGTGGGCAGCACAGATACGCAGTATTTT. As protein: CASALVGSTDTQYF.

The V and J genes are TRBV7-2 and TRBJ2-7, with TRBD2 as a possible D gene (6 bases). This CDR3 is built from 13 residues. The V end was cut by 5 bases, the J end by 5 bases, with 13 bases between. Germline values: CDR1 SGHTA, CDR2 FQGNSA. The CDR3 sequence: CASSLRRGNEQYF. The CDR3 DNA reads TGTGCCAGCAGCCTTCGGAGGGGAAACGAGCAGTACTTC. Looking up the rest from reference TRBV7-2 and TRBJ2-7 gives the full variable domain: GAGVSQSPSNKVTEKGKDVELRCDPISGHTALYWYRQSLGQGLEFLIYFQGNSAPDKSGLPSDRFSAERTGGSVSTLTIQRTQQEDSAVYLCASSLRRGNEQYFGPGTRLTVT.

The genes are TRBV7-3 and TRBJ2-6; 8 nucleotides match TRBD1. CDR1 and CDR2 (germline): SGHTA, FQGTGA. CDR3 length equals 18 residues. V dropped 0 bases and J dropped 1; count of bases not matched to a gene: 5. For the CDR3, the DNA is TGTGCCAGCAGCTTAACGGGCAGGGGGCAATCTGGGGCCAACGTCCTGACTTTC. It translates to CASSLTGRGQSGANVLTF.

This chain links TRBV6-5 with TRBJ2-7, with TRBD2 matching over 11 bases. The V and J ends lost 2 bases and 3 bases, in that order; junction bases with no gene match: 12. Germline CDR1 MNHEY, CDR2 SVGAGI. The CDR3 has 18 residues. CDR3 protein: CASSYAVPGTSGLYEQYF. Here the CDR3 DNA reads TGTGCCAGCAGTTACGCCGTCCCCGGGACTAGCGGACTCTACGAGCAGTACTTC.

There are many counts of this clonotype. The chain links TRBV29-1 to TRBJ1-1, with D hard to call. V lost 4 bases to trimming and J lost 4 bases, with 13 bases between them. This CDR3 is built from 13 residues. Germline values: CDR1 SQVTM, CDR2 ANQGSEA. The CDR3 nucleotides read TGCAGCGTTGTTGAGTGGGAACTCACTGAAGCTTTCTTT. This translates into CSVVEWELTEAFF.

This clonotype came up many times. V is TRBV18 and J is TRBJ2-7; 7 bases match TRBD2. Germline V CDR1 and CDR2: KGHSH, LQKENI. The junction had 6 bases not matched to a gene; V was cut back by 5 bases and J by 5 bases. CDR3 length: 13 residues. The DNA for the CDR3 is TGTGCCAGCTCAGGACTAGAGAGGCACGAGCAGTACTTC. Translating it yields CASSGLERHEQYF.

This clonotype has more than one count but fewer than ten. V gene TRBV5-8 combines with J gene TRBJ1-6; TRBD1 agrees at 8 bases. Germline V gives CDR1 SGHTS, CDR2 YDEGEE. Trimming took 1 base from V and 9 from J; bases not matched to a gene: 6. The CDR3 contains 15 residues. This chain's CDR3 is CASSLSGGVSSPLHF. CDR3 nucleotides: TGTGCCAGCAGCTTGTCAGGGGGCGTAAGTTCACCCCTCCACTTT.

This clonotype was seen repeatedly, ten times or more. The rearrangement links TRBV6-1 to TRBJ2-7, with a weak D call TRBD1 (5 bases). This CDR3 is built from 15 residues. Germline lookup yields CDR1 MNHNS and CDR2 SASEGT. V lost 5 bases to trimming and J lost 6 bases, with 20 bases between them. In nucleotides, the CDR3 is TGTGCCAGCAGTCGGACACAATCCCAACGCGCCGAGCAGTACTTC. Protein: CASSRTQSQRAEQYF.

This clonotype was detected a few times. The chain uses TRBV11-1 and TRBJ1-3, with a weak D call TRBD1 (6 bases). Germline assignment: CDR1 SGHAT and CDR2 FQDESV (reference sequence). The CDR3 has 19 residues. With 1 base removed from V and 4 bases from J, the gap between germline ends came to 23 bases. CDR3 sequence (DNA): TGTGCCAGCAGCTTAGGAGTTGGGACATCGAACCGGGGGGGAAACACCATATATTTT. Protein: CASSLGVGTSNRGGNTIYF.